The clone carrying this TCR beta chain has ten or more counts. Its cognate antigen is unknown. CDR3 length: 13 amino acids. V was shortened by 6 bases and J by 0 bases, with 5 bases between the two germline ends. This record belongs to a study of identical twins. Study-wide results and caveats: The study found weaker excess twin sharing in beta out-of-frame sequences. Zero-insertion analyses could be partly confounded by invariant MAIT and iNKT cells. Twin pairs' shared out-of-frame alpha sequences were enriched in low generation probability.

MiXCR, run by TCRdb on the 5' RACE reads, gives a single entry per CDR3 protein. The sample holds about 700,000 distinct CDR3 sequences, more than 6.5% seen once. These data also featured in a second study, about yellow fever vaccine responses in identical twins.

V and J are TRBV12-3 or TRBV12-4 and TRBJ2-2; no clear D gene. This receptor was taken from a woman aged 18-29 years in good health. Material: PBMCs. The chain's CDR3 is CASRAANTGELFF. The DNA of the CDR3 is TGTGCCAGCAGGGCAGCGAACACCGGGGAGCTGTTTTTT.